This TCR beta chain was sequenced for a study of cytomegalovirus exposure and HLA in healthy donors. Concerning this clone: No antigen is known for it.

Profiled with immunoSEQ multiplex PCR; TCRdb holds only in-frame clones, not every one. The table includes 120,000 to 150,000 clones, around 90% detected once. Findings of the study overall: Clusters of TCRs from the first cohort tended to co-occur in the 120 validation repertoires (as a later analysis found). Cytomegalovirus association was listed for 170 or so TCR beta chains. Published work reported that the classifier diagnosed cytomegalovirus status with high specificity and sensitivity.

The CDR3 extends over 14 amino acids. CDR1 and CDR2 from the germline V gene are SGDLS and YYNGEE. The V gene lost 2 bases and the J gene lost 6 bases, with 11 bases spanning the gap. The sample comprised PBMCs. This TCR was sampled from a woman aged 18-29 years in good health and CMV-seropositive. The chain has TRBV9 and TRBJ1-4, with D perhaps TRBD1 (5 bases). CDR3 nucleotide sequence: TGTGCCAGCAGCGTGGGGGGTTTGGATGAAAAACTGTTTTTT. This codes for CASSVGGLDEKLFF.